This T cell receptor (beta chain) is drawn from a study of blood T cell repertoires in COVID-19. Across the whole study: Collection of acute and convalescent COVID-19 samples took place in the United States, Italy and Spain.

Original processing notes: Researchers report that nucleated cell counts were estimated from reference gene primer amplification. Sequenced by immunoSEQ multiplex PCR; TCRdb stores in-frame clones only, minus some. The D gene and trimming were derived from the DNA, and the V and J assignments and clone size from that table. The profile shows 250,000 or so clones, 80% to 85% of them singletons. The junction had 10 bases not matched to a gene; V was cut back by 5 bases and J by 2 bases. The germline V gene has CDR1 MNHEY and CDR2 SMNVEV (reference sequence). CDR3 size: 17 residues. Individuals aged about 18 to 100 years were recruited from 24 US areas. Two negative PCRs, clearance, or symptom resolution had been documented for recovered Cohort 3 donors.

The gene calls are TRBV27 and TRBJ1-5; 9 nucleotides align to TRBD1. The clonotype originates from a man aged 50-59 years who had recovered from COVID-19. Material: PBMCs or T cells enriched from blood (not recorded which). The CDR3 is CASSARTGAGGNQPQHF. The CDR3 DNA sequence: TGTGCCAGCAGTGCCCGGACAGGGGCGGGGGGCAATCAGCCCCAGCATTTT.